This entry features one TCR beta chain sequence. Its antigen remains unidentified. The data stem from a study of shared clonotypes between healthy human individuals. Study observations and caveats: A few donors had roughly 5.2% of their naive CD4 clonotypes in common.

Unmatched junction bases numbered 8, after V lost 4 bases and J lost 6 bases. The CDR3 sequence is 14 residues long. Per germline, CDR1 MGHRA and CDR2 YSYEKL. Positive CCR7 selection of CD45RO-negative cells yielded the naive CD8 cells, and terminally differentiated effector memory CD45RA+ cells were excluded. Sequenced by immunoSEQ multiplex PCR; TCRdb stores in-frame clones only, minus some. Counted here are about 2.1 million clones, roughly 91% occurring once; the ten biggest clones make up 1.5% to 2%. The chain combines TRBV4-1 with TRBJ1-1, with 7 bases that match TRBD1. The receptor was isolated from a young man in good health. Some clones in this sample may be carry-over from other donors' samples. Specimen: naive CD8+ T cells from PBMCs. DNA of the CDR3: TGCGCCAGCAGCCTTCTTGGGAGGGGGCCTGAAGCTTTCTTT. It specifies CASSLLGRGPEAFF.